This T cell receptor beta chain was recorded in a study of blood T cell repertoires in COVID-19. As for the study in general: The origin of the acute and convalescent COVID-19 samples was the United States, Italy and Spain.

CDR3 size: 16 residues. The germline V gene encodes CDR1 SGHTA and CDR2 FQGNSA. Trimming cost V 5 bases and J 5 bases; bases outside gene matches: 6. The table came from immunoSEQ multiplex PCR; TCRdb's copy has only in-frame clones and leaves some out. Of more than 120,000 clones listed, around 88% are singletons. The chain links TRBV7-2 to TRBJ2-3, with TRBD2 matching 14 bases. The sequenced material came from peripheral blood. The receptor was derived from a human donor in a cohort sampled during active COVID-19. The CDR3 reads CASSPRLAGGQDTQYF. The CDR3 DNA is TGTGCCAGCAGCCCGAGACTAGCGGGGGGGCAAGATACGCAGTATTTT.